The T cell receptor beta chain under discussion was sequenced for a study of T-cell reconstitution after alpha-beta-depleted transplantation in children. Comment on this clonotype: This sequence may be a read error, since a much larger clone differs from it by one base.

Researchers prepared the TCRbeta library using unique molecular identifiers, the study reports. TCRdb fed the PCR reads into MiXCR, producing one record per CDR3 protein. The sample carries over 450,000 distinct CDR3 sequences, about 10% recorded once. Germline lookup yields CDR1 DFQATT and CDR2 SNEGSKA (reference sequence). V was shortened by 7 bases and J by 0 bases, with 13 bases between the two germline ends. The CDR3 is made up of 14 amino acids. The sequence was collected from a child aged 2 to 10 with inherited bone marrow failure, due to receive a stem cell transplant. The chain employs TRBV20-1 and TRBJ1-3; D remains ambiguous. The source material was PBMCs, sampled before TCRalphabeta/CD19-depleted stem cell transplant. The chain's CDR3 is CSDMNTASGNTIYF. CDR3 bases: TGCAGTGATATGAATACAGCCTCTGGAAACACCATATATTTT.